This T cell receptor beta chain was identified during a study of OX40 agonist ivuxolimab in advanced cancers. Findings of the study overall: The average count of expanded clones was higher among CD8+ T cells than among CD4+.

Per germline, CDR1 SGHTA and CDR2 FQGNSA. V was pared by 7 bases and J by 8 bases, with 12 bases of the junction left unmatched. The CDR3 length is 14 residues. TCRdb's copy holds only in-frame clones and misses some; the assay was immunoSEQ multiplex PCR. Counted here are under 85,000 clones, about 86% occurring once; the ten biggest clones make up under 2.5%. Points on this clone: The antigen is unknown.

This material consisted of CD4+ or CD8+ T cells sorted from blood, taken in a trial of the OX40 agonist ivuxolimab. The sequence derives from an adult with an advanced solid tumor such as melanoma, head and neck, liver or kidney cancer. V and J are TRBV7-2 and TRBJ2-3, with 7 bases aligning to TRBD2. The CDR3 here is CASTIIGTGGTQYF. The CDR3 coding sequence is TGTGCCAGCACCATTATCGGGACGGGAGGTACGCAGTATTTT.